A single sample is the source of the 24 T cell receptor beta chains below, sequenced in a study of blood T cell repertoires in COVID-19. Produced via immunoSEQ multiplex PCR; TCRdb's table is partial and in-frame only. The sample contains around 110,000 clones, just over 90% of which appear only once. The sample taken for sequencing was peripheral blood. The origin of the receptors is a human donor with active COVID-19. The donor label of this sample is uncertain.

V and J are TRBV4-2 and TRBJ2-1; TRBD2 agrees at 9 bases. There are 16 residues in the CDR3. Germline V gene data show CDR1 as LGHNA and CDR2 as YNFKEQ. Trimming at V came to 5 bases and at J to 4 bases, leaving 9 bases not matched to a gene. In DNA, the CDR3 is TGTGCCAGCAGCTTAACCGCGGGGGGGCTATACAATGAGCAGTTCTTC. Protein: CASSLTAGGLYNEQFF.

CDR3 loop: CASSLTRSTDTQYF. The CDR3 DNA sequence: TGCGCCAGCAGCTTGACGAGGTCCACAGATACGCAGTATTTT. The chain employs TRBV5-1 and TRBJ2-3; D remains unclear. Deletions cut 1 base from V and 2 bases from J, with 8 bases between. The CDR3 covers 14 residues. Germline CDR1 and CDR2: SGHRS and YFSETQ.

The chain has TRBV12-3 or TRBV12-4 and TRBJ2-1; TRBD2 agrees at 11 bases. V gave up 6 bases and J gave up 11 bases; unmatched junction bases: 6. CDR3 size: 13 residues. CDR3 coding DNA: TGTGCCAGCAGGGATAGCGGGGGGGACAAGCAGTTCTTC. This sequence encodes CASRDSGGDKQFF.

The gene calls are TRBV9 and TRBJ2-1, with D uncertain. Germline values: CDR1 SGDLS, CDR2 YYNGEE. Trimming left V 1 base short and J 3 bases short, with 8 bases between. This CDR3 has 14 amino acids. CDR3 amino acids: CASSVSDFYNEQFF. The CDR3 bases are TGTGCCAGCAGCGTAAGTGACTTCTACAATGAGCAGTTCTTC.

J is TRBJ2-1 and V is TRBV15; 12 bases match TRBD2. The V gene end was trimmed by 3 bases and the J gene end by 1 base; junction bases not matched to a gene: 7. CDR1 is LNHNV, CDR2 YYDKDF, per germline (reference sequence). CDR3 length: 18 residues. DNA of the CDR3: TGTGCCACCAGCAGCCCTAGCGGGGGGGCTGAATCCTACAATGAGCAGTTCTTC. This translates into CATSSPSGGAESYNEQFF. The variable domain in full, completed from reference TRBV15 and TRBJ2-1, reads DAMVIQNPRYQVTQFGKPVTLSCSQTLNHNVMYWYQQKSSQAPKLLFHYYDKDFNNEADTPDNFQSRRPNTSFCFLDIRSPGLGDTAMYLCATSSPSGGAESYNEQFFGPGTRLTVL.

This chain joins TRBV7-2 and TRBJ2-7, with D possibly being TRBD1 (5 bases). In germline, CDR1 is SGHTA, CDR2 FQGNSA. The V gene lost 1 base and the J gene lost 6 bases, with 10 bases spanning the gap. The CDR3 totals 13 residues. The CDR3 loop reads CASSLGWGLEQYF. The DNA of the CDR3 is TGTGCCAGCAGCTTAGGGTGGGGCCTCGAGCAGTACTTC. The full variable domain, with the rest looked up from reference TRBV7-2 and TRBJ2-7, is GAGVSQSPSNKVTEKGKDVELRCDPISGHTALYWYRQSLGQGLEFLIYFQGNSAPDKSGLPSDRFSAERTGGSVSTLTIQRTQQEDSAVYLCASSLGWGLEQYFGPGTRLTVT.

CDR3 in DNA: TGTGCCAGTAGTTTTGGGACAAGCAACACTGAAGCTTTCTTT. This codes for CASSFGTSNTEAFF. V and J are TRBV19 and TRBJ1-1; D is possibly TRBD1 (6 bases). The ends were cut back, 5 bases at V and 2 bases at J, with 12 bases in the middle. The germline CDR1 and CDR2 sequences are LNHDA and SQIVND (reference sequence). The CDR3 has 14 amino acids.

The chain uses TRBV7-6 and TRBJ1-4, with D tentatively TRBD1 (6 bases). This CDR3 has 16 residues. Trimming cost V 4 bases and J 7 bases, with 19 bases left between them. Germline V CDR1 and CDR2: SGHVS, FNYEAQ. The CDR3 DNA reads as TGTGCCAGCAGCTCACAAGGGGGGGGTATGAGTGAAAAACTGTTTTTT. Translating gives CASSSQGGGMSEKLFF.

The rearrangement joins TRBV28 to TRBJ1-2, with TRBD1 matching 7 bases. CDR3 length: 13 amino acids. Germline V CDR1 and CDR2: MDHEN, SYDVKM. The trim removed 2 bases at V and 6 bases at J, leaving 3 bases unmatched. In DNA form, the CDR3 reads TGTGCCAGCAGTTTAACAGGGGACGATGGCTACACCTTC. Its protein is CASSLTGDDGYTF.

J is TRBJ1-1 and V is TRBV7-6, with D uncertain. The CDR3 sequence is 14 residues long. Per germline, CDR1 SGHVS and CDR2 FNYEAQ. V lost 4 bases and J lost 1, with 10 bases in between. CDR3 region: CASSSSPGNTEAFF. CDR3 DNA: TGTGCCAGCAGCTCCTCTCCGGGGAACACTGAAGCTTTCTTT.

This sequence joins TRBV5-6 and TRBJ2-3, with D perhaps matching TRBD1 (6 bases). Germline lookup yields CDR1 SGHDT and CDR2 YYEEEE. The V end lost 4 bases, the J end lost 6 bases, and 21 bases lay between the germline ends. The CDR3 consists of 16 residues. CDR3 sequence (DNA): TGTGCCAGCAGCGGGGATCCACAGGGAGCTAAGGATACGCAGTATTTT. Translated, it gives CASSGDPQGAKDTQYF.

The V call is TRBV12-3 or TRBV12-4, the J call TRBJ1-1, with D unresolved. The CDR3 is made up of 13 amino acids. Trimming removed 3 bases from V and 6 bases from J, with 11 bases in between. The CDR3 here is CASSFMVRAEAFF. The CDR3 DNA is TGTGCCAGCAGTTTTATGGTTAGAGCTGAAGCTTTCTTT.

The V and J genes are TRBV5-4 and TRBJ2-2; TRBD2 is a possible D gene (6 bases). The CDR3 is 15 amino acids. Trimming shortened V by 4 bases and J by 2 bases, and 12 bases separated the two germline ends. CDR1 and CDR2 (germline): SGHNT, YYREEE (reference sequence). The chain's CDR3 is CASSTRDLNTGELFF. CDR3 DNA sequence: TGTGCCAGCAGCACCAGGGACTTAAACACCGGGGAGCTGTTTTTT.

The gene calls are TRBV7-9 and TRBJ2-5; the D gene is possibly TRBD1 (6 bases). V was trimmed by 5 bases and J by 2 bases, leaving 9 bases between them. The CDR3 loop spans 13 amino acids. In germline, CDR1 is SEHNR, CDR2 FQNEAQ (reference sequence). The CDR3 here is CASSPGQQETQYF. In DNA, the CDR3 is TGTGCCAGCAGCCCAGGACAGCAAGAGACCCAGTACTTC.

This rearrangement joins TRBV14 to TRBJ2-1, with 9 bases lining up with TRBD2. V lost 1 base and J lost 6; bases outside the gene matches: 4. There are 15 residues in the CDR3. Looked up from germline, CDR1 is SGHDN and CDR2 is FVKESK. The CDR3 here is CASSQAAGGSNEQFF. As DNA, the CDR3 is TGTGCCAGCAGCCAAGCAGCGGGGGGATCCAATGAGCAGTTCTTC.

The gene calls are TRBV9 and TRBJ1-3; D ambiguous. CDR3 length: 15 amino acids. V lost 0 bases and J 0 bases, leaving 7 bases between the germline ends. Germline V CDR1 and CDR2: SGDLS, YYNGEE. The CDR3 DNA is TGTGCCAGCAGCGTAGACTTAGACTCTGGAAACACCATATATTTT. It encodes CASSVDLDSGNTIYF.

This rearrangement joins TRBV5-1 to TRBJ2-1; tentative D call: TRBD2 (5 bases). V was trimmed by 3 bases and J by 6 bases, leaving 16 bases between them. From germline, CDR1 is SGHRS and CDR2 YFSETQ. CDR3 length: 15 residues. CDR3 nucleotide sequence: TGCGCCAGCAGCTCGGGAAGAACGGGCCTCAATGAGCAGTTCTTC. As protein: CASSSGRTGLNEQFF.

The V gene is TRBV4-3, the J gene TRBJ1-2; 10 bases align to TRBD1. The CDR3 is 14 amino acids. Germline CDR1 reads LGHNA; CDR2 reads YSLEER. V lost 6 bases to trimming and J lost 10 bases; unmatched junction nucleotides: 11. As DNA, the CDR3 is TGCGCCAGCAGTTTCTGGGGGACAGGGGAAGCCTACACCTTC. Its translation: CASSFWGTGEAYTF.

The table lists this clone with a few counts. The CDR3 region has the DNA TGTGCCAGCAGCGCCGCCTCCGGGACAGGGAATTCACCCCTCCACTTT. It codes for CASSAASGTGNSPLHF. J is TRBJ1-6 and V is TRBV6-6, with 9 bases aligning to TRBD1. This CDR3 region has 16 residues. V lost 6 bases and J lost 7; bases outside the gene matches: 10. Germline V CDR1 and CDR2: MNHNY, SVGAGI (reference sequence).

The chain combines TRBV2 with TRBJ2-2, with D possibly being TRBD2 (5 bases). V lost 11 bases and J lost 4, with 11 bases in between. Germline V gene data show CDR1 as SNHLY and CDR2 as FYNNEI. The CDR3 contains 12 residues. The CDR3 spells CAGYAGTGELFF. CDR3 coding DNA: TGTGCCGGATATGCGGGCACCGGGGAGCTGTTTTTT. The full variable domain, its missing parts supplied by reference TRBV2 and TRBJ2-2, is EPEVTQTPSHQVTQMGQEVILRCVPISNHLYFYWYRQILGQKVEFLVSFYNNEISEKSEIFDDQFSVERPDGSNFTLKIRSTKLEDSAMYFCAGYAGTGELFFGEGSRLTVL.

The J gene is TRBJ1-5, the V gene TRBV7-2; the match to TRBD1 covers 8 bases. The V and J ends lost 1 base and 9 bases, in that order; junction bases with no gene match: 14. The CDR3 runs 17 residues. The germline V gene has CDR1 SGHTA and CDR2 FQGNSA. In DNA form, the CDR3 reads TGTGCCAGCAGCTTAGATAGTTTTTCGCCAGGGGGCCGGCCCCAGCATTTT. This encodes CASSLDSFSPGGRPQHF.

This chain joins TRBV5-1 and TRBJ2-1, with 13 bases fitting TRBD2. CDR3 size: 15 residues. The V segment lost 4 bases and the J segment 5 bases; nucleotides outside the gene matches: 3. Germline V gene lookup returns CDR1 SGHRS and CDR2 YFSETQ. CDR3 bases: TGCGCCAGCAGCCCCGGACTAGCGGGGGACAATGAGCAGTTCTTC. It translates to CASSPGLAGDNEQFF.

Here the CDR3 DNA reads TGCGCCAGCAGCCAAGGTACGGAGGGATCCTATGGCTACACCTTC. Translated: CASSQGTEGSYGYTF. This rearrangement joins TRBV4-3 to TRBJ1-2; D gene ambiguous. Trimming pared 1 base from V and 4 bases from J, leaving 13 bases between. Germline assignment: CDR1 LGHNA and CDR2 YSLEER. The CDR3 extends over 15 amino acids.

The chain uses TRBV6-2 or TRBV6-3 and TRBJ1-2; D uncertain. This CDR3 region has 15 residues. The V gene lost 1 base and the J gene lost 6 bases, with 15 bases spanning the gap. Germline CDR1 MNHEY, CDR2 SVGEGT. CDR3 residues: CASSYLGGKVHGYTF. Written as DNA, the CDR3 is TGTGCCAGCAGTTACTTGGGAGGGAAGGTCCATGGCTACACCTTC.